The entry that follows covers one T cell receptor beta chain sequence. The antigen remains unidentified. PCR was performed using 60 Vbeta and 13 Jbeta primers. Libraries were prepared by immunoSEQ multiplex PCR; TCRdb keeps only in-frame clonotypes and omits some of them. The sample has under 200,000 clones, approximately 70% seen once. Germline V gene data show CDR1 as MDHEN and CDR2 as SYDVKM. Trimming stripped 6 bases from V and 8 bases from J, with 19 bases between. This CDR3 is built from 15 residues. The entry originates in a study of cytomegalovirus exposure and HLA in healthy donors. General study points: The HLA-A and HLA-B alleles of most subjects were reportedly predicted accurately from TCR beta sequences. Fewer N-insertions than the roughly 670-donor mean were reportedly shown by an Asian-associated ancestry cluster in a later analysis.

The TCR was taken from a woman aged 25 to 39 in good health and CMV-seronegative. The V and J genes are TRBV28 and TRBJ1-4; maybe TRBD1 (6 bases). Sequenced material: PBMCs. CDR3 coding DNA: TGTGCCAGCAGCCACCTAGGGGGGGTTGAGGAAAAACTGTTTTTT. Residues: CASSHLGGVEEKLFF.